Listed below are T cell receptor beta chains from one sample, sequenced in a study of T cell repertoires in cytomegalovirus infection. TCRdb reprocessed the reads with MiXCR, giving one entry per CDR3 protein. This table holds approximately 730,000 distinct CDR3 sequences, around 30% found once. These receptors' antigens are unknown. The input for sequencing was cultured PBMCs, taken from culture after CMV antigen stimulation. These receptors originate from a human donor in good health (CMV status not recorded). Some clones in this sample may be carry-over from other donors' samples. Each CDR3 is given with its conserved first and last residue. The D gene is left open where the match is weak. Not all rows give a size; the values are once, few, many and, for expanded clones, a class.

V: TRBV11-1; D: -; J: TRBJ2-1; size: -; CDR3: CASSLAWGGLATRGEQFF
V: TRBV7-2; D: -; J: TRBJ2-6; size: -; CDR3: CASSLEGRSNVLTF
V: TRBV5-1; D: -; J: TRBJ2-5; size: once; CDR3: CASSSERETQYF
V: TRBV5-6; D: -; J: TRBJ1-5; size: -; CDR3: CASSLGVSEFHF
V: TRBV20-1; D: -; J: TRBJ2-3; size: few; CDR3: CSAIPIFGGKATTDTQYF
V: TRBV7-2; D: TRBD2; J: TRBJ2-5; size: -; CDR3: CASSFASGRRGETQYF
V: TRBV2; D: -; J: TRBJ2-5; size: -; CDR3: CASSEEVGGAGITKTQYF
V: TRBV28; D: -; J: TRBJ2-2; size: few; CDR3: CASSLRVPGELFF
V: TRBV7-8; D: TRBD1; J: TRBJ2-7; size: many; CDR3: CASSLVGQLYEQYF
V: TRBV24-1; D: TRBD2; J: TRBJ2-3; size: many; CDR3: CATSDFRTSGLSTDTQYF
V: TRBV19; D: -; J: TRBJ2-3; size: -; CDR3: CASSMAGRSTDTQYF
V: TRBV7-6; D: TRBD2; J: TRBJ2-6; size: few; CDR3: CASSSRGGGPTEGANVLTF
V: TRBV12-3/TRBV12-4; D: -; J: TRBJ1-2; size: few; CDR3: CASSPPAGYGYTF
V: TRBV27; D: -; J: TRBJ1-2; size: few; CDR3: CASSYGRGAGGYTF
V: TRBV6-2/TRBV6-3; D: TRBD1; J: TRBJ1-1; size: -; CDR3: CASSYETGTMNTEAFF
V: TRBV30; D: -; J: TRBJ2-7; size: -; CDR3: CAWSVLSEQYF
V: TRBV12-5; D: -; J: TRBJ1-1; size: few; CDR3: CASGLVFQERTEAFF
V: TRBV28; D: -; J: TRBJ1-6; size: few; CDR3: CASKMDGLPHNSPLHF
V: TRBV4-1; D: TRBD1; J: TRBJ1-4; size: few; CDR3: CASSPVEGQTNEKLFF
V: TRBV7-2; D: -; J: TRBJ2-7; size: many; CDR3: CASSRYRDGGYEQYF
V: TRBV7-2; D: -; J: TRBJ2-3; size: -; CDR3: CASSLAGTHDTQYF
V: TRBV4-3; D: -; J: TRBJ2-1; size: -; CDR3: CASSPNKPPSYNEQFF
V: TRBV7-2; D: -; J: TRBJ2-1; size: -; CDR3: CASSFGSLSYNEQFF
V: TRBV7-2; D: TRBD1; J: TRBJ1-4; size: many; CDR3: CASSEDRGDEKLFF
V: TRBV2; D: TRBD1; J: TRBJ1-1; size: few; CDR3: CASRETWTGKNTEAFF
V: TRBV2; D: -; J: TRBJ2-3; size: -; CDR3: CASTGGLTDTQYF
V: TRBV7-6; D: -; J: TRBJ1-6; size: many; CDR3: CASSSPQTPLHF
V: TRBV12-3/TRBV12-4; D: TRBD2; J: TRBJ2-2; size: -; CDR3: CASRLAPNTGELFF
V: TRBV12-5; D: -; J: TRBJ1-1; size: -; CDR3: CASAPLGGNTEAFF
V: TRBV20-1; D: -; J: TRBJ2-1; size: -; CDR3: CSARDSANNEQFF
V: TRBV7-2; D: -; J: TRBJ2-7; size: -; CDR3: CASSSGGASSYEQYF
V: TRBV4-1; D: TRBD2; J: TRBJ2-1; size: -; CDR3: CARGGPGLVNEQFF
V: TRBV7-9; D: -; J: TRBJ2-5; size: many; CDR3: CASSRYQETQYF
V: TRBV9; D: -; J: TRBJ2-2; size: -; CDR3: CASSVDPSGTSGELFF
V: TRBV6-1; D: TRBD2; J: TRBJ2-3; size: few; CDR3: CASSSLGLAGGGTQYF
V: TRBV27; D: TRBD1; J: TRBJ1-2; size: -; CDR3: CASSVIRDRGFMPGYTF
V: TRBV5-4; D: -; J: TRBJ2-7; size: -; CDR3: CASSVYGYEQYF
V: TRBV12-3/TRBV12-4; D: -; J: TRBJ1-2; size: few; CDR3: CASNKMLGFNYGYTF
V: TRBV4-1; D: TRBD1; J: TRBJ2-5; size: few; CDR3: CASRHYFRRDRDQETQYF
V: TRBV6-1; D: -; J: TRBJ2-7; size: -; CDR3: CASYPGVHEQYF
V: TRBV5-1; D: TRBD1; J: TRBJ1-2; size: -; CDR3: CASSIQGNADYGYTF
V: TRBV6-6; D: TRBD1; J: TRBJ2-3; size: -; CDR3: CASSNPTGGTDTQYF
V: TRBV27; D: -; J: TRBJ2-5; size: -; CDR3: CASSPLRWGAETQYF
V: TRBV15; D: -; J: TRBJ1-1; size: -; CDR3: CATSSRLGFEAFF
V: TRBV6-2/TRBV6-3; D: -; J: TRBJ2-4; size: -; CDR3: CASRPPGAKNIQYF
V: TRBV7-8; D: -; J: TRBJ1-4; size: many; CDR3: CASSQTETTTNEKLFF
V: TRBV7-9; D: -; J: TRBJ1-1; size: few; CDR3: CASTPGGGHTEAFF
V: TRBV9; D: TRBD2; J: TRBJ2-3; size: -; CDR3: CASSPTSGLAGVTDTQYF
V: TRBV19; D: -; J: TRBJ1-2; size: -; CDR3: CASSMSGGSYGYTF
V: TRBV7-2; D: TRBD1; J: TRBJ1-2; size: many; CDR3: CASSLGRQGNYGYTF
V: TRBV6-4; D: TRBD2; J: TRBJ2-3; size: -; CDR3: CASSTGTSGVSDTQYF
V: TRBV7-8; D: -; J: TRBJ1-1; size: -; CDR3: CASSSSWSRMTEAFF
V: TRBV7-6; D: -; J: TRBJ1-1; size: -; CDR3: CASSLEVGRNTEAFF
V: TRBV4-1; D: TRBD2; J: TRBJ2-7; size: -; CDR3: CASSQEASGTWEQYF